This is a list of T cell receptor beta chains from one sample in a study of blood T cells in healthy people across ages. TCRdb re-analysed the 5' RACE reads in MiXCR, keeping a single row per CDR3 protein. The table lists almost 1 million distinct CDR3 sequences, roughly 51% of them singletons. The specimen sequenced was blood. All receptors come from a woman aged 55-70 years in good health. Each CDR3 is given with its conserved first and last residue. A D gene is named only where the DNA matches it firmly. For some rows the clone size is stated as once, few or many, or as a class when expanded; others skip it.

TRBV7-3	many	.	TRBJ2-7	TGTGCCAGCAGCTCGGCACCGGGACTGCAATACGAGCAGTACTTC	CASSSAPGLQYEQYF
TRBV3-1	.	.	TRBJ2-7	TGTGCCAGCAGCCAAGACAACAGCCCGGAGCAGTACTTC	CASSQDNSPEQYF
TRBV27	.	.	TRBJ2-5	TGTGCCAGCAGTTTCTCCCCGCGGGGGACCCAGTACTTC	CASSFSPRGTQYF
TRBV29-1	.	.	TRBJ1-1	TGCAGCGTTGAAAGGGGTGCTGAAGCTTTCTTT	CSVERGAEAFF
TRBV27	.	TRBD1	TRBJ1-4	TGTGCCAGCAGTACCGGGACAGGGATGAATGAAAAACTGTTTTTT	CASSTGTGMNEKLFF
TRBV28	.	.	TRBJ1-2	TGTGCCAGTAGTTTTTTTGACTATGGCTACACCTTC	CASSFFDYGYTF
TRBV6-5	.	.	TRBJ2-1	TGTGCCAGCAGTACACCAGGGTTGACTTCCTACAATGAGCAGTTCTTC	CASSTPGLTSYNEQFF
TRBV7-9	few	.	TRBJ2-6	TGTGCCAGCAGCTTAGCAGCTGGTGGGGCCAACGTCCTGACTTTC	CASSLAAGGANVLTF
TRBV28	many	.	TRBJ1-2	TGTGCCAGCAGTTTAAACTATGGCTACACCTTC	CASSLNYGYTF
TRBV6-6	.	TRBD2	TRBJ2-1	TGTGCCAGCAGTTCCGCCCGGACTAGCGGGAGTATCCATGAGCAGTTCTTC	CASSSARTSGSIHEQFF
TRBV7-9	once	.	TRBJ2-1	TGTGCCAGCAGCCCAGTAGGGGGGCGGAGCCTAGATCAGCAGTTCTTC	CASSPVGGRSLDQQFF
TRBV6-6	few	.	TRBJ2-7	TGTGCCAGCAGTTACGGAGCTAGTGAGCAGTACTTC	CASSYGASEQYF
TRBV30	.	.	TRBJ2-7	TGTGCCTGGACTAGGGAACTTGGGCCATACGAGCAGTACTTC	CAWTRELGPYEQYF
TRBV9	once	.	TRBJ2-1	TGTGCCAGCAGCGTAGGGCTAGAGTCCTACAATGAGCAGTTCTTC	CASSVGLESYNEQFF
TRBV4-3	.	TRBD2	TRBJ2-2	TGCGCCAGCAGCCAAGAGGCATTAGCTAGCGGGAGAGGGGAGCTGTTTTTT	CASSQEALASGRGELFF
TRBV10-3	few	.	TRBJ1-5	TGTGCCATCAGTGAGTCGACGAATTCCAATCAGCCCCAGCATTTT	CAISESTNSNQPQHF
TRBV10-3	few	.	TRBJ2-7	TGTGCCATCACACCCCGAGGTGGGCCCTACGAGCAGTACTTC	CAITPRGGPYEQYF
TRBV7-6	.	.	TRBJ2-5	TGTGCCAGCAGCCCTCAAGGACAGACTACGAAGCAGTACTTC	CASSPQGQTTKQYF
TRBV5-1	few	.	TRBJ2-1	TGCGCCAGCAGAAATGACAGAATCTACAATGAGCAGTTCTTC	CASRNDRIYNEQFF
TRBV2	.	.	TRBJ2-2	TGTGCCAGCAGTGTGGACCGAGACGTCGTCCGGGAGCTGTTTTTT	CASSVDRDVVRELFF
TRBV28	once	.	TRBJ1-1	TGTGCCAGCAGAATCGAACAGGGCATTGGGAGGAACACTGAAGCTTTCTTC	CASRIEQGIGRNTEAFF
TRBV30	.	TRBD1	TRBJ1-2	TGTGCCTGGAGCCGCCGGGACAGGGACTATGGCTACACCTTC	CAWSRRDRDYGYTF
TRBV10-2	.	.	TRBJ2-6	TGCGCCAGCAGTGAGTCTGAGGCCAACGTCCTGACTTTC	CASSESEANVLTF
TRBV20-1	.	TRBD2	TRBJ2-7	TGCAGTGCCCTTCCAGGACTAGCGATAGATTTCTCCTACGAGCAGTACTTC	CSALPGLAIDFSYEQYF
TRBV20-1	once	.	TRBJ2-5	TGCAGTGCTAGCCCCTCGGTTGGGGCCGGGACCCAGTACTTC	CSASPSVGAGTQYF
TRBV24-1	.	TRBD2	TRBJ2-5	TGTGCCACCAGTCTTCCGGGACTAGCTGAAGAGACCCAGTACTTC	CATSLPGLAEETQYF
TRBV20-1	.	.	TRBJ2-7	TGCAGTGCTGGAGATTTGGGGGGAACTCCCTACGAGCAGTACTTC	CSAGDLGGTPYEQYF
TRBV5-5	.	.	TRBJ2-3	TGTGCCAGCAGCTGCAGGCACACAGATACGCAGTATTTT	CASSCRHTDTQYF
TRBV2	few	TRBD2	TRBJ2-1	TGTGCCAGCAGTGCCCAGCGGGGGACCAATGAGCAGTTCTTC	CASSAQRGTNEQFF
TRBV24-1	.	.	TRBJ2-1	TGTGCCACCAGTGATAAAATCGGCCGCTCCTACAATGAGCAGTTCTTC	CATSDKIGRSYNEQFF
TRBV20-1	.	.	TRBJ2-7	TGCAGTGCTACCCCGGACACTTCCTACGAGCAGTACTTC	CSATPDTSYEQYF
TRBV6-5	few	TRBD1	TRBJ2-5	TGTGCCAGCAGTCCCGGGACAGGGTGGATTTTAGAGACCCAGTACTTC	CASSPGTGWILETQYF
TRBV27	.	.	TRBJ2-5	TGTGCCAGCAGTGACCGGGAGACAAATCAAGAGACCCAGTACTTC	CASSDRETNQETQYF
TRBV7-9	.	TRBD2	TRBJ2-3	TGTGCCAGCAGCTTAGGAGCGGGAGGGCCCAGCACAGATACGCAGTATTTT	CASSLGAGGPSTDTQYF
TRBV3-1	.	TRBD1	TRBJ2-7	TGTGCCAGCAGCCAACGGACAGGGGAAAGGTACGAGCAGTACTTC	CASSQRTGERYEQYF
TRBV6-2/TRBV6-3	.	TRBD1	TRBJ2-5	TGTGCCAGCATCAACAGGGGAAAAGAGACCCAGTACTTC	CASINRGKETQYF
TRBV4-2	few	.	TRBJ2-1	TGTGCCAGCAGCCAAGTGGAGGGGGGGTACAATGAGCAGTTCTTC	CASSQVEGGYNEQFF
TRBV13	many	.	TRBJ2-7	TGTGCCAGCAGCTTAGCGTGGGGGGACAGAAGATACGAGCAGTACTTC	CASSLAWGDRRYEQYF
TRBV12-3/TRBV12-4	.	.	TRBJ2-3	TGTGCCAGCAGTCAAACTAGGGGAGCAGATACGCAGTATTTT	CASSQTRGADTQYF
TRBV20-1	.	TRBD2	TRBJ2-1	TGCAGTGCTAGGGGGATGACTAGCGGGAACTACAATGAGCAGTTCTTC	CSARGMTSGNYNEQFF
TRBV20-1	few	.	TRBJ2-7	TGCAGTGCTAGACCGGGAGTTTACGAGCAGTACTTC	CSARPGVYEQYF
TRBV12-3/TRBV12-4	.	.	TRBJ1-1	TGTGCCAGCTTCATAAAGGGGTTGACTGAAGCTTTCTTT	CASFIKGLTEAFF
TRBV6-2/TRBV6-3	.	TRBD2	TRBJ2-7	TGTGCCAGCAGTCGCAGAGGGCGGCCGGGGGGCGAGCAGTACTTC	CASSRRGRPGGEQYF
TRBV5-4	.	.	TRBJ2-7	TGTGCCAGCAGCTTCTCTTCTAGCTATCCGTACGAGCAGTACTTC	CASSFSSSYPYEQYF
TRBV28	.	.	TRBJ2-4	TGTGCCAGTCTGGGGGGAGGCCCCAAAAACATTCAGTACTTC	CASLGGGPKNIQYF
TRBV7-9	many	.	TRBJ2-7	TGTGCCAGCTCAGTCTCCTACGAGCAGTACTTC	CASSVSYEQYF
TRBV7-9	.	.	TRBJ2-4	TGTGCCAGCACCCCTGGGACGAACATTCAGTACTTC	CASTPGTNIQYF
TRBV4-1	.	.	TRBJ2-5	TGCGCCAGCAGCCAAGCGGACCGGGACCTCAATGAGCAGTACTTC	CASSQADRDLNEQYF
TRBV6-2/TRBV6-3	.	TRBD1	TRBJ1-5	TGTGCCAGCAGTTACTGGGGACAGGGGAGCAATCAGCCCCAGCATTTT	CASSYWGQGSNQPQHF
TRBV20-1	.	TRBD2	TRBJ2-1	TGCAGTGCTAGAGTTGAACTAGCGGGCTCCTACAATGAGCAGTTCTTC	CSARVELAGSYNEQFF
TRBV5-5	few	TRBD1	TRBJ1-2	TGTGCCAGCAGCACGGACAGGGGGCTGGAAGGCTACACCTTC	CASSTDRGLEGYTF